The present entry profiles one T cell receptor (beta chain) with its context. The data derive from a study of blood T cell repertoires in COVID-19. Whole-study context: Sources were T cells, B-cell-depleted T cells, or PBMCs; the material itself was cDNA or gDNA.

In the study's own analysis: Using reference gene primer amplification, nucleated cell counts were estimated. Produced via immunoSEQ multiplex PCR; TCRdb's table is partial and in-frame only. V and J calls and clone size come straight from that table; D and trimming were deduced from the DNA. The table lists about 300,000 clones, about 90% of them singletons. Germline V gene sequence: CDR1 SGHTA, CDR2 FQGNSA. This CDR3 contains 14 residues. V shed 3 bases and J shed 0 bases, with 9 bases lying between them. The rearrangement uses TRBV7-2 and TRBJ2-7; D is possibly TRBD1 (5 bases). The sequencing sample was made of PBMCs or T cells enriched from blood (not recorded which). This clonotype originated in a woman younger than 35 with acute COVID-19. CDR3 sequence (DNA): TGTGCCAGCAGCTTGGACACTCTCTCCTACGAGCAGTACTTC. Translated: CASSLDTLSYEQYF.